The rows below give T cell receptor beta chains drawn from one sample of a study of shared clonotypes between healthy human individuals. The protocol was immunoSEQ multiplex PCR, while the TCRdb copy is restricted to in-frame clones and leaves out a portion. This sample has about 730,000 clones, with approximately 77% found just once. Sequences were obtained from memory CD4+ T cells sorted from blood. The receptors stem from a woman aged 25 to 39 in good health. CDR3s include the opening cysteine and the closing phenylalanine or tryptophan. The order of the fields is V gene, clone size, D gene, J gene, CDR3 protein, CDR3 DNA. The D gene is left open where the match is weak. Clone size appears in some rows only: once, few, many, or a class for an expanded clone.

TRBV5-5	-	-	TRBJ1-1	CASSLFQQTEAFF	TGTGCCAGCAGCTTGTTTCAGCAGACTGAAGCTTTCTTT
TRBV7-9	-	-	TRBJ2-1	CASSFHARKGYNEQFF	TGTGCCAGCAGCTTCCATGCTCGGAAGGGGTACAATGAGCAGTTCTTC
TRBV7-7	many	-	TRBJ2-2	CASSSGGSTGELFF	TGTGCCAGCAGCTCAGGGGGGAGCACCGGGGAGCTGTTTTTT
TRBV18	-	TRBD1	TRBJ2-7	CASSPVDRGYEQYF	TGTGCCAGCTCACCGGTGGACAGGGGGTACGAGCAGTACTTC
TRBV6-5	-	-	TRBJ1-1	CASSYHGQLNTEAFF	TGTGCCAGCAGTTACCACGGACAGTTGAACACTGAAGCTTTCTTT
TRBV7-2	-	-	TRBJ1-5	CASSLGSGSNQPQHF	TGTGCCAGCAGCTTAGGGTCGGGTAGCAATCAGCCCCAGCATTTT
TRBV19	many	-	TRBJ2-3	CASSFRTDTQYF	TGTGCCAGTAGTTTCCGCACAGATACGCAGTATTTT
TRBV28	few	-	TRBJ2-7	CASSLFAGPYEQYF	TGTGCCAGCAGTTTATTCGCCGGACCCTACGAGCAGTACTTC
TRBV18	-	-	TRBJ2-5	CASSVTTGETQYF	TGTGCCAGCTCAGTGACCACGGGGGAGACCCAGTACTTC
TRBV5-8	-	-	TRBJ1-2	CASSTRGFRAPNYGYTF	TGTGCCAGCAGCACAAGGGGTTTTAGAGCCCCTAACTATGGCTACACCTTC
TRBV5-1	-	TRBD1	TRBJ1-1	CASSFGDRDYYEAFF	TGCGCCAGCAGCTTTGGGGACAGGGACTATTATGAAGCTTTCTTT
TRBV2	-	-	TRBJ2-7	CASSASRAQPGEQYF	TGTGCCAGCAGTGCCTCCCGGGCCCAGCCTGGCGAGCAGTACTTC
TRBV7-9	once	TRBD2	TRBJ2-4	CASSLVEGGDIQYF	TGTGCCAGCAGCTTAGTAGAGGGAGGGGACATTCAGTACTTC
TRBV11-2	-	TRBD1	TRBJ2-7	CASSRGTGGEQYF	TGTGCCAGCAGCCGCGGGACAGGTGGCGAGCAGTACTTC
TRBV19	-	TRBD2	TRBJ2-4	CASRPGLAGLLAKNIQYF	TGTGCCAGTAGGCCGGGACTAGCGGGCCTTTTAGCCAAAAACATTCAGTACTTC
TRBV28	once	-	TRBJ1-5	CASSLRRGKISNQPQHF	TGTGCCAGCAGTTTACGGAGGGGGAAGATCAGCAATCAGCCCCAGCATTTT
TRBV5-4	-	-	TRBJ2-3	CASSLTTPPRNTQYF	TGTGCCAGCAGCTTGACAACGCCGCCGAGAAATACGCAGTATTTT
TRBV10-3	-	-	TRBJ1-2	CAINTRGSTNYGYTF	TGTGCCATCAATACCAGGGGAAGTACTAACTATGGCTACACCTTC
TRBV28	few	-	TRBJ2-2	CASKIHNTGELFF	TGTGCCAGCAAAATTCATAACACCGGGGAGCTGTTTTTT
TRBV4-2	-	-	TRBJ2-3	CASSQAGASTDTQYF	TGTGCCAGCAGCCAAGCGGGGGCGAGCACAGATACGCAGTATTTT
TRBV5-1	-	-	TRBJ2-2	CASSLNSQGPTGELFF	TGCGCCAGCAGCTTGAATAGTCAGGGTCCCACCGGGGAGCTGTTTTTT
TRBV7-9	-	TRBD2	TRBJ2-1	CASKLAGNNEQFF	TGTGCCAGCAAACTAGCGGGAAACAATGAGCAGTTCTTC
TRBV14	once	-	TRBJ2-1	CASSQVGGAVYNEQFF	TGTGCCAGCAGCCAAGTGGGTGGGGCTGTGTACAATGAGCAGTTCTTC
TRBV5-1	-	TRBD2	TRBJ2-7	CASGSGSSYEQYF	TGCGCCAGCGGGAGCGGGAGCTCCTACGAGCAGTACTTC
TRBV7-2	-	-	TRBJ2-2	CASSLYASNTGELFF	TGTGCCAGCAGCTTATATGCCAGCAACACCGGGGAGCTGTTTTTT
TRBV9	few	TRBD2	TRBJ2-1	CASSASVGLGTYNEQFF	TGTGCCAGCAGCGCGAGCGTGGGACTAGGGACTTACAATGAGCAGTTCTTC
TRBV7-9	few	TRBD2	TRBJ2-5	CASSPWGLAGVETQYF	TGTGCCAGCAGCCCCTGGGGACTAGCGGGAGTCGAGACCCAGTACTTC
TRBV4-2	-	-	TRBJ2-1	CASSLGGGNNEQFF	TGTGCCAGCAGCCTAGGCGGCGGAAACAATGAGCAGTTCTTC
TRBV19	few	TRBD1	TRBJ2-7	CASSSTGTGHYEQYF	TGTGCCAGTAGTAGTACCGGGACAGGCCACTACGAGCAGTACTTC
TRBV18	-	TRBD1	TRBJ1-3	CASSLGQGLGNTIYF	TGTGCCAGCTCCCTCGGACAGGGGCTCGGAAACACCATATATTTT
TRBV28	-	TRBD2	TRBJ2-7	CASSVSLAGAHEQYF	TGTGCCAGCAGCGTGTCACTAGCGGGAGCCCACGAGCAGTACTTC
TRBV29-1	many	-	TRBJ1-1	CSVRRVNTEAFF	TGCAGCGTGCGCAGGGTCAACACTGAAGCTTTCTTT
TRBV7-6	many	-	TRBJ1-1	CASSFQSYTEAFF	TGTGCCAGCAGCTTTCAAAGTTACACTGAAGCTTTCTTT
TRBV7-9	-	TRBD1	TRBJ1-2	CASSLWPGQGSYGYTF	TGTGCCAGCAGCTTGTGGCCGGGACAGGGGAGCTATGGCTACACCTTC
TRBV29-1	-	-	TRBJ2-6	CSVEEYSTGTSGANVLTF	TGCAGCGTTGAAGAGTACTCTACAGGGACCTCTGGGGCCAACGTCCTGACTTTC
TRBV6-6	-	-	TRBJ2-5	CASSYSIRPRQETQYF	TGTGCCAGCAGTTACTCGATAAGGCCACGCCAGGAGACCCAGTACTTC
TRBV19	-	-	TRBJ2-3	CASRDGTLASTDTQYF	TGTGCCAGTAGGGATGGGACTCTGGCTAGCACAGATACGCAGTATTTT
TRBV5-7	-	-	TRBJ1-1	CASSLRNSPMNTEAFF	TGTGCCAGCAGCTTGCGAAACAGCCCCATGAACACTGAAGCTTTCTTT
TRBV4-1	-	-	TRBJ2-7	CASSQGVQDGEQYF	TGCGCCAGCAGCCAAGGGGTCCAAGATGGCGAGCAGTACTTC
TRBV6-5	-	TRBD2	TRBJ2-1	CASSPRGGSYNEQFF	TGTGCCAGCAGTCCCCGGGGGGGTTCCTACAATGAGCAGTTCTTC
TRBV7-9	-	-	TRBJ1-5	CASSPRRPGFNQPQHF	TGTGCCAGCAGCCCCAGGAGGCCGGGCTTCAATCAGCCCCAGCATTTT
TRBV9	few	-	TRBJ2-7	CASSPRPSGDEQYF	TGTGCCAGCAGCCCACGCCCGTCCGGAGACGAGCAGTACTTC
TRBV29-1	-	-	TRBJ2-7	CSAQGTYEQYF	TGCAGCGCTCAGGGGACATACGAGCAGTACTTC
TRBV9	-	-	TRBJ2-2	CASSVEKGSTGELFF	TGTGCCAGCAGCGTAGAAAAAGGGTCCACCGGGGAGCTGTTTTTT
TRBV7-8	once	-	TRBJ2-7	CASSQMRAIGRGLTYEQYF	TGTGCCAGCAGCCAAATGAGGGCTATCGGGCGGGGGCTGACCTACGAGCAGTACTTC
TRBV19	-	-	TRBJ1-2	CASSIVTASNYGYTF	TGTGCCAGTAGTATCGTGACAGCATCTAACTATGGCTACACCTTC
TRBV14	few	-	TRBJ1-4	CASSQARGTNEKLFF	TGTGCCAGCAGCCAAGCGCGGGGAACTAATGAAAAACTGTTTTTT
TRBV11-1	many	-	TRBJ2-7	CASRPRSGNYEQYF	TGTGCCAGCCGCCCCAGATCCGGAAACTACGAGCAGTACTTC
TRBV18	once	-	TRBJ2-3	CASSPRGLSADTQYF	TGTGCCAGCTCACCAAGGGGACTCTCAGCAGATACGCAGTATTTT
TRBV5-6	-	TRBD1	TRBJ1-5	CASSSQGGLSNQPQHF	TGTGCCAGCAGCTCACAAGGGGGCCTTAGCAATCAGCCCCAGCATTTT
TRBV18	-	-	TRBJ1-2	CASSPGTTKYGYTF	TGTGCCAGCTCACCAGGGACAACGAAATATGGCTACACCTTC
TRBV5-1	once	TRBD2	TRBJ2-3	CASSSSGGPDTQYF	TGCGCCAGCAGCTCATCGGGAGGCCCCGATACGCAGTATTTT